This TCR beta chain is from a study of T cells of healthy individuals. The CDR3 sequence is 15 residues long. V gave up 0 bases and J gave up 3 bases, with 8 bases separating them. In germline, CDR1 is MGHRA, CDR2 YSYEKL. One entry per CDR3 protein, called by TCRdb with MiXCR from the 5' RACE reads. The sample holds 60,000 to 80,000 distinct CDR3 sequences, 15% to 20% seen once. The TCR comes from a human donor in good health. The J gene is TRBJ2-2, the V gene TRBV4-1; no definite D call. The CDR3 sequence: CASSQDITYTGELFF. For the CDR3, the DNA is TGCGCCAGCAGCCAAGATATAACTTACACCGGGGAGCTGTTTTTT.